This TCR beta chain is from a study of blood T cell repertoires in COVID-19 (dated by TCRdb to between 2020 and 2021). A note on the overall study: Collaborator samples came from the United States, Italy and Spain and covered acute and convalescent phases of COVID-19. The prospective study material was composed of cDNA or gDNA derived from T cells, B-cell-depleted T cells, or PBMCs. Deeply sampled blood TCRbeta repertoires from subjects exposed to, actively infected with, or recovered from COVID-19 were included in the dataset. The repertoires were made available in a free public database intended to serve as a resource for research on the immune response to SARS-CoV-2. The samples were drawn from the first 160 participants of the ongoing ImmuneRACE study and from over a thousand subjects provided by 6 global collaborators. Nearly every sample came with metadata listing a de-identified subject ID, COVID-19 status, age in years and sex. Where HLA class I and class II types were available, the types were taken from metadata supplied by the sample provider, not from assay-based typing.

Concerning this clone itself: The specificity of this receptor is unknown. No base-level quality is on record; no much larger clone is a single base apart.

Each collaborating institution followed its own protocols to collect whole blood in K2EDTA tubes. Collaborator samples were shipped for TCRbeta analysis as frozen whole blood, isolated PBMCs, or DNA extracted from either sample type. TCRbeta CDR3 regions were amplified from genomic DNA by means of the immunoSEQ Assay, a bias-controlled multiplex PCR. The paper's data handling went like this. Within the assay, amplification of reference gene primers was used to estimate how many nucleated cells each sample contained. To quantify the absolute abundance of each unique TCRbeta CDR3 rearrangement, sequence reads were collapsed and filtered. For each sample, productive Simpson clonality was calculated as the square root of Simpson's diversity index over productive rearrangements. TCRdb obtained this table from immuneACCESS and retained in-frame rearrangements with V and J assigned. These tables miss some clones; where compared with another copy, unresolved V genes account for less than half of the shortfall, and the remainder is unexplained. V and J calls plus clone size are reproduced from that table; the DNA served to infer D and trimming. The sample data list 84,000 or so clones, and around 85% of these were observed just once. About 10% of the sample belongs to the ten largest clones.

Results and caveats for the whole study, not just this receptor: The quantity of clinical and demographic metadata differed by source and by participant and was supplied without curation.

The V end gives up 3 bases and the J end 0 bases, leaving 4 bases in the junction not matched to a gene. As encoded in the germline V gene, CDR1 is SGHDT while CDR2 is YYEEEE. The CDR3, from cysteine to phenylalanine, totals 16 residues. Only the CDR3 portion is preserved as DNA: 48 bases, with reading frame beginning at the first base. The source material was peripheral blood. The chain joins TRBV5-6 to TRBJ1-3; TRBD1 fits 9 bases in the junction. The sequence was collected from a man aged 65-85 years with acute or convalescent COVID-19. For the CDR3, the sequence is CASSWTGDFSGNTIYF. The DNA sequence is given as TGTGCCAGCAGCTGGACAGGGGACTTCTCTGGAAACACCATATATTTT.